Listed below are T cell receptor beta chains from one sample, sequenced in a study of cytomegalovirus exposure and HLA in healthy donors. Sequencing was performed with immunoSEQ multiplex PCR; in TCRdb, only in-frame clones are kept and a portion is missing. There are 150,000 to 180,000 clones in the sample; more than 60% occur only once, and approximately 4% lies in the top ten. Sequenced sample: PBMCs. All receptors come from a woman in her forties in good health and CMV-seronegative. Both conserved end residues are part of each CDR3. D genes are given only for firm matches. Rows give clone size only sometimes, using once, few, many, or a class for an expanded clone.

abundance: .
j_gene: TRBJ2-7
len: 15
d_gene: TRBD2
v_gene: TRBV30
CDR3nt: TGTGCCTGGAGTGGACTAGCGGGAGTTTCCTACGAGCAGTACTTC
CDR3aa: CAWSGLAGVSYEQYF

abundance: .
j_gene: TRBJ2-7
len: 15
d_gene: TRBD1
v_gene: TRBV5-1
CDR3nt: TGCGCCAGCAGCTATGGCGGGACAGGGGCCTACGAGCAGTACTTC
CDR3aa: CASSYGGTGAYEQYF

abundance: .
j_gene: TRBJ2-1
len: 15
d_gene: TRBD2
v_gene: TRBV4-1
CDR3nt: TGCGCCAGCAGCCCACGAAGGGCGGGGGACAATGAGCAGTTCTTC
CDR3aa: CASSPRRAGDNEQFF

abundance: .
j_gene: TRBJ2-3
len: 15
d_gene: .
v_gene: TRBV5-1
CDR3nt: TGCGCCAGCAGCTTGGGGGACTTCGGCACAGATACGCAGTATTTT
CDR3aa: CASSLGDFGTDTQYF

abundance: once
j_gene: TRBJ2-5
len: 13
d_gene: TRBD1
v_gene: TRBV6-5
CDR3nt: TGTGCCAGCAGTTACTCGGGACAGGAGACCCAGTACTTC
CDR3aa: CASSYSGQETQYF

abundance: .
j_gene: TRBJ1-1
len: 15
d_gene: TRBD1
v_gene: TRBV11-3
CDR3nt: TGTGCCAGCAGCTTAGGCCGACAGGGGAGCACTGAAGCTTTCTTT
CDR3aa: CASSLGRQGSTEAFF

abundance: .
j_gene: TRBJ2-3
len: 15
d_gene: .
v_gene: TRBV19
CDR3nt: TGTGCCAGTAGTATATCGGCAGGGGGCACAGATACGCAGTATTTT
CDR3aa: CASSISAGGTDTQYF

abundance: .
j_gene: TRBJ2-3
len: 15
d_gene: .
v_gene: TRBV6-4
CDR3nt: TGTGCCAGCAGCGATAGGGCAGGGGACACAGATACGCAGTATTTT
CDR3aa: CASSDRAGDTDTQYF

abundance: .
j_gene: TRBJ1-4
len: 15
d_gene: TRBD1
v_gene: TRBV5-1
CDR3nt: TGCGCCAGCAGCTTGGTTTCAGGGGGCAGTGAAAAACTGTTTTTT
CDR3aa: CASSLVSGGSEKLFF

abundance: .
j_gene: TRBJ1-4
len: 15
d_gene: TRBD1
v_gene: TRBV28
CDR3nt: TGTGCCAGCAGCACAGAACGGACAGGGGGTGAAAAACTGTTTTTT
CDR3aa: CASSTERTGGEKLFF

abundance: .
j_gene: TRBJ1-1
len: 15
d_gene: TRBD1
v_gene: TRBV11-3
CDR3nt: TGTGCCAGCAGCCAACTTGGGACAGGGGAGACTGAAGCTTTCTTT
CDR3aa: CASSQLGTGETEAFF

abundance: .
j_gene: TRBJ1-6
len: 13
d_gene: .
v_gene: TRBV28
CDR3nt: TGTGCCAGCAGTTTCGGGAGCGGATCACCCCTCCACTTT
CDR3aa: CASSFGSGSPLHF

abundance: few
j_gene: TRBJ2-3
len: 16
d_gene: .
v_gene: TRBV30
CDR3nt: TGTGCCTGGAACCCCTACGGGGGATGGGGTCCAGATACGCAGTATTTT
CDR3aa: CAWNPYGGWGPDTQYF

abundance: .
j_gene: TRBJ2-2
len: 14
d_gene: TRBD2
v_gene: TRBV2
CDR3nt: TGTGCCAGCAGTGGGGGGGGTGTAACCGGGGAGCTGTTTTTT
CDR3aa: CASSGGGVTGELFF

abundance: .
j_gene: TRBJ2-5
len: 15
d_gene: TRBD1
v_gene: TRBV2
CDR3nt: TGTGCCAGCAGTGAAATGGGGACAGGGCAAGAGACCCAGTACTTC
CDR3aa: CASSEMGTGQETQYF

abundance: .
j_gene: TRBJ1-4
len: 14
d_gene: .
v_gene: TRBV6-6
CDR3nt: TGTGCCAGCAGTCCCCGGGGGGCTGATGAAAAACTGTTTTTT
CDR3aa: CASSPRGADEKLFF